The T cell receptor beta chain described here comes from a study of technical replicates of blood from a handful of donors. Assay: immunoSEQ multiplex PCR; the TCRdb copy retains only in-frame clones and omits some. The data contain tens of thousands of clones, less than 90% of them singletons. The sequenced sample consisted of PBMCs. The origin of this receptor is a human donor in good health. Some clones in this sample may be carry-over from other donors' samples.

CDR3 in amino acids: CASSSWTVSSYNEQFF. The CDR3 bases are TGCGCCAGCAGCTCCTGGACTGTCAGCTCCTACAATGAGCAGTTCTTC. This chain links TRBV5-1 with TRBJ2-1; the D gene is possibly TRBD2 (5 bases). The germline CDR1 and CDR2 sequences are SGHRS and YFSETQ. CDR3 size: 16 residues. The ends were cut back, 3 bases at V and 0 bases at J, with 13 bases in the middle.